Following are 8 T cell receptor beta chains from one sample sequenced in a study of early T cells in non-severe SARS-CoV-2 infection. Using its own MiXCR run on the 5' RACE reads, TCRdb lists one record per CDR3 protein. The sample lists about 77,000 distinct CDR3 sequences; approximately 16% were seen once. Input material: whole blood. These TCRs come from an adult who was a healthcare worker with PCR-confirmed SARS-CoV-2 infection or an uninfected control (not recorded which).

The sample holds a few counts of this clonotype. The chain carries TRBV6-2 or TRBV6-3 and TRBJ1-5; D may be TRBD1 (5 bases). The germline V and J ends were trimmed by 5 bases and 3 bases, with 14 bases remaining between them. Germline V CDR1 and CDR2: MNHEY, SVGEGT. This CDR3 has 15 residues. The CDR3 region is CASSAEGLLNQPQHF. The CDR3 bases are TGTGCCAGCAGTGCCGAGGGGTTACTCAATCAGCCCCAGCATTTT.

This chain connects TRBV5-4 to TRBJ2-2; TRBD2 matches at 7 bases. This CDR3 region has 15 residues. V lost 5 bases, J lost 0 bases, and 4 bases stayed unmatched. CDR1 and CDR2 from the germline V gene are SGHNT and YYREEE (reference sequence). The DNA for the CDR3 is TGTGCCAGCAGAAGGAGCGGGGCGAACACCGGGGAGCTGTTTTTT. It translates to CASRRSGANTGELFF.

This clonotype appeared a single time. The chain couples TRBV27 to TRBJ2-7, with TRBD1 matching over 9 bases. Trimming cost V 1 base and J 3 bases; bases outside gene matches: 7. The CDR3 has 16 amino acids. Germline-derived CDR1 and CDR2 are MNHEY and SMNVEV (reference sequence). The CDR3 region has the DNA TGTGCCAGCAGTTTATTCCCCAGACAGGGGGTCTACGAGCAGTACTTC. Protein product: CASSLFPRQGVYEQYF.

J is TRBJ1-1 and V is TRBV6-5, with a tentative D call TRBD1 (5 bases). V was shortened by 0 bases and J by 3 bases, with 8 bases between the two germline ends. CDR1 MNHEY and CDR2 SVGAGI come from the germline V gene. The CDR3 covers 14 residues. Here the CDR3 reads CASSYSARDTEAFF. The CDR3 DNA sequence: TGTGCCAGCAGTTACTCCGCCAGGGACACTGAAGCTTTCTTT.

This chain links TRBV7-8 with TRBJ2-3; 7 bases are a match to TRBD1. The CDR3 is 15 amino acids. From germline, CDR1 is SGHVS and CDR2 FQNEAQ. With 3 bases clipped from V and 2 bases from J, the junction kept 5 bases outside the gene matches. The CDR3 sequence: CASSFRQGPTDTQYF. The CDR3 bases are TGTGCCAGCAGCTTCCGACAGGGACCCACAGATACGCAGTATTTT.

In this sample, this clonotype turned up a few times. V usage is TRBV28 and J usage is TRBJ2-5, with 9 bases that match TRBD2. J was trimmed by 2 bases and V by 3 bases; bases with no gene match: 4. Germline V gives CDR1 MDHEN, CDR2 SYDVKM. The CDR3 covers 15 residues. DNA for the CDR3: TGTGCCAGCAGTTTCAGACTAGCGGTTCAAGAGACCCAGTACTTC. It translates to CASSFRLAVQETQYF. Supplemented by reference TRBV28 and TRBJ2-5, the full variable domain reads DVKVTQSSRYLVKRTGEKVFLECVQDMDHENMFWYRQDPGLGLRLIYFSYDVKMKEKGDIPEGYSVSREKKERFSLILESASTNQTSMYLCASSFRLAVQETQYFGPGTRLLVL.

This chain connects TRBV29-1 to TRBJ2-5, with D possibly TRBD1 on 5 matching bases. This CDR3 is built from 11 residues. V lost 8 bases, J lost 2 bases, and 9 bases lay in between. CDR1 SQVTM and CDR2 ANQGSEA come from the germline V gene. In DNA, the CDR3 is TGCAGCTTAAGACAGCAAGAGACCCAGTACTTC. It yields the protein CSLRQQETQYF.

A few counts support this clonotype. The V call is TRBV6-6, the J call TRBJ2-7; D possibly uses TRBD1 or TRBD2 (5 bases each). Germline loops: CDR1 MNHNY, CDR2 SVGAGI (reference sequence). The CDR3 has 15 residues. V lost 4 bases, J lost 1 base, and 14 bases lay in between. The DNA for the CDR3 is TGTGCCAGCAGTTCTAACCGGGACGGGTCCTACGAGCAGTACTTC. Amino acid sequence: CASSSNRDGSYEQYF.